This T cell receptor (beta chain) was sequenced in a study of blood T cell repertoires in COVID-19. Study background: T cells, B-cell-depleted T cells, or PBMCs supplied cDNA or gDNA.

From germline, CDR1 is MDHEN and CDR2 SYDVKM. V lost 5 bases and J 6 bases, leaving 23 bases between the germline ends. The CDR3 sequence is 16 residues long. As originally analysed: Researchers report that nucleated cell counts were estimated from reference gene primer amplification. Using immunoSEQ multiplex PCR, the repertoire was profiled, and TCRdb retains in-frame clones only, with some absent. V and J calls and clone size are those listed in that table; D and trimming were worked out from the DNA. The sample yields around 300,000 clones, about 89% seen once. The source of this sequence is a woman aged 40 to 50 who had recovered from COVID-19. The J gene is TRBJ2-7, the V gene TRBV28; the D gene is possibly TRBD2 (6 bases). Material for sequencing was peripheral blood. In nucleotides, the CDR3 is TGTGCCAGCAGTCAGATCCGGGACCCGGGAGTTCGCGAGCAGTACTTC. Residues: CASSQIRDPGVREQYF.